These T cell receptor beta chains were read from a single sample in a study of shared clonotypes between healthy human individuals. Assay used: immunoSEQ multiplex PCR; TCRdb lists only in-frame clones, some missing. The data show about 800,000 clones, about 96% seen once. Input material: naive CD8+ T cells sorted from blood. These receptors were collected from a man aged 30 to 45 in good health. CDR3s include the opening cysteine and the closing phenylalanine or tryptophan. Each record gives: V gene, J gene, D gene, clone size, CDR3 protein, CDR3 DNA. D genes are given only for firm matches. Not all rows give a size; the values are once, few, many and, for expanded clones, a class.

v_gene: TRBV9; j_gene: TRBJ2-1; d_gene: -; abundance: -; CDR3aa: CASSVNLGDLGDEQFF; CDR3nt: TGTGCCAGCAGCGTAAACTTGGGGGATCTCGGTGATGAGCAGTTCTTC
v_gene: TRBV5-6; j_gene: TRBJ2-3; d_gene: TRBD1; abundance: -; CDR3aa: CASSYGTGVTDTQYF; CDR3nt: TGTGCCAGCAGTTATGGGACAGGGGTAACAGATACGCAGTATTTT
v_gene: TRBV27; j_gene: TRBJ1-1; d_gene: TRBD1; abundance: -; CDR3aa: CASVGTGATEAFF; CDR3nt: TGTGCCAGCGTTGGGACAGGGGCAACTGAAGCTTTCTTT
v_gene: TRBV12-1; j_gene: TRBJ2-7; d_gene: -; abundance: -; CDR3aa: CASSFARRTSPSLEQYF; CDR3nt: TGTGCCAGCAGCTTTGCGCGTAGGACTAGCCCCTCTCTGGAGCAGTACTTC
v_gene: TRBV7-9; j_gene: TRBJ1-5; d_gene: TRBD1; abundance: -; CDR3aa: CASQTGEGNQPQHF; CDR3nt: TGTGCCAGCCAGACAGGGGAAGGCAATCAGCCCCAGCATTTT
v_gene: TRBV4-2; j_gene: TRBJ2-2; d_gene: -; abundance: -; CDR3aa: CASSQVVNTGELFF; CDR3nt: TGTGCCAGCAGCCAAGTAGTGAACACCGGGGAGCTGTTTTTT
v_gene: TRBV28; j_gene: TRBJ2-1; d_gene: TRBD1; abundance: -; CDR3aa: CASSRQGFYEQFF; CDR3nt: TGTGCCAGCAGCCGACAGGGGTTTTATGAGCAGTTCTTC
v_gene: TRBV5-6; j_gene: TRBJ2-5; d_gene: -; abundance: -; CDR3aa: CASSPNLRIRGETQYF; CDR3nt: TGTGCCAGCAGCCCGAATCTAAGAATCCGTGGGGAGACCCAGTACTTC
v_gene: TRBV7-9; j_gene: TRBJ2-1; d_gene: -; abundance: -; CDR3aa: CASRPTGHNEQFF; CDR3nt: TGTGCCAGCAGACCAACAGGGCACAATGAGCAGTTCTTC
v_gene: TRBV4-1; j_gene: TRBJ2-1; d_gene: TRBD2; abundance: -; CDR3aa: CASSPSPLSGSSYNEQFF; CDR3nt: TGCGCCAGCAGCCCCTCCCCCCTTAGCGGGAGTTCATACAATGAGCAGTTCTTC
v_gene: TRBV27; j_gene: TRBJ2-1; d_gene: TRBD1; abundance: -; CDR3aa: CASSIGTGGNEQFF; CDR3nt: TGTGCCAGCAGCATTGGGACAGGGGGCAATGAGCAGTTCTTC
v_gene: TRBV6-5; j_gene: TRBJ2-2; d_gene: TRBD1; abundance: once; CDR3aa: CASSWDSPTNTGELFF; CDR3nt: TGTGCCAGCAGTTGGGACAGTCCCACGAACACCGGGGAGCTGTTTTTT
v_gene: TRBV7-9; j_gene: TRBJ2-7; d_gene: -; abundance: -; CDR3aa: CASSLAIRGGEQYF; CDR3nt: TGTGCCAGCAGCTTGGCGATCCGGGGAGGCGAGCAGTACTTC
v_gene: TRBV13; j_gene: TRBJ2-2; d_gene: TRBD2; abundance: -; CDR3aa: CASSYGLAGVSTGELFF; CDR3nt: TGTGCCAGCAGCTATGGACTAGCGGGAGTGTCTACCGGGGAGCTGTTTTTT
v_gene: TRBV11-2; j_gene: TRBJ2-5; d_gene: -; abundance: -; CDR3aa: CASSTTGGETQYF; CDR3nt: TGTGCCAGCAGCACGACAGGAGGCGAGACCCAGTACTTC
v_gene: TRBV4-2; j_gene: TRBJ2-1; d_gene: TRBD2; abundance: once; CDR3aa: CASSPLPSAGVDNEQFF; CDR3nt: TGTGCCAGCAGCCCTCTACCCTCAGCGGGAGTCGACAATGAGCAGTTCTTC
v_gene: TRBV6-5; j_gene: TRBJ1-2; d_gene: -; abundance: -; CDR3aa: CASALGTEYGYTF; CDR3nt: TGTGCCAGCGCTCTAGGGACGGAATATGGCTACACCTTC
v_gene: TRBV27; j_gene: TRBJ2-1; d_gene: TRBD2; abundance: -; CDR3aa: CASSLGTSGTGNEQFF; CDR3nt: TGTGCCAGCAGCCTCGGGACTAGCGGGACGGGCAATGAGCAGTTCTTC
v_gene: TRBV4-1; j_gene: TRBJ1-1; d_gene: -; abundance: -; CDR3aa: CASSLKQGFHSEAFF; CDR3nt: TGCGCCAGCAGCCTAAAGCAGGGCTTCCATTCTGAAGCTTTCTTT
v_gene: TRBV7-6; j_gene: TRBJ2-7; d_gene: -; abundance: -; CDR3aa: CASSLEASRNYEQYF; CDR3nt: TGTGCCAGCAGCTTAGAAGCTAGCCGAAACTACGAGCAGTACTTC
v_gene: TRBV4-1; j_gene: TRBJ1-1; d_gene: TRBD1; abundance: -; CDR3aa: CASSPGTGGVRTEAFF; CDR3nt: TGCGCCAGCAGCCCCGGGACAGGGGGCGTAAGGACTGAAGCTTTCTTT
v_gene: TRBV7-2; j_gene: TRBJ2-1; d_gene: -; abundance: -; CDR3aa: CASSLEGGGNYEQFF; CDR3nt: TGTGCCAGCAGCTTAGAGGGTGGCGGGAACTATGAGCAGTTCTTC
v_gene: TRBV5-4; j_gene: TRBJ2-7; d_gene: -; abundance: once; CDR3aa: CASSFGGSYEQYF; CDR3nt: TGTGCCAGCAGCTTTGGGGGCTCCTACGAGCAGTACTTC
v_gene: TRBV4-1; j_gene: TRBJ2-7; d_gene: TRBD2; abundance: -; CDR3aa: CASSQTSSASYEQYF; CDR3nt: TGCGCCAGCAGCCAGACTAGCTCTGCTTCCTACGAGCAGTACTTC
v_gene: TRBV5-1; j_gene: TRBJ1-1; d_gene: -; abundance: -; CDR3aa: CASSPGGNTEAFF; CDR3nt: TGCGCCAGCAGCCCTGGCGGCAACACTGAAGCTTTCTTT
v_gene: TRBV9; j_gene: TRBJ1-2; d_gene: TRBD1; abundance: -; CDR3aa: CASSESQGPGYTF; CDR3nt: TGTGCCAGCAGCGAATCACAGGGGCCCGGCTACACCTTC
v_gene: TRBV2; j_gene: TRBJ2-2; d_gene: TRBD1; abundance: -; CDR3aa: CASATPGQGLNTGELFF; CDR3nt: TGTGCCAGCGCGACTCCGGGACAGGGGTTAAACACCGGGGAGCTGTTTTTT
v_gene: TRBV7-8; j_gene: TRBJ2-1; d_gene: -; abundance: -; CDR3aa: CASRSSALSYNEQFF; CDR3nt: TGTGCCAGCAGGTCTAGCGCACTATCCTACAATGAGCAGTTCTTC
v_gene: TRBV4-1; j_gene: TRBJ2-7; d_gene: -; abundance: -; CDR3aa: CASSQENSYEQYF; CDR3nt: TGCGCCAGCAGCCAAGAGAACTCCTACGAGCAGTACTTC
v_gene: TRBV5-4; j_gene: TRBJ2-7; d_gene: -; abundance: -; CDR3aa: CASSLDPRGTMGSYEQYF; CDR3nt: TGTGCCAGCAGCTTGGATCCCAGGGGAACAATGGGGTCCTACGAGCAGTACTTC
v_gene: TRBV5-1; j_gene: TRBJ2-3; d_gene: TRBD2; abundance: -; CDR3aa: CASSHPTSGGSPAVDTQYF; CDR3nt: TGCGCCAGCAGCCACCCGACTAGCGGGGGGTCCCCTGCGGTAGATACGCAGTATTTT
v_gene: TRBV6-5; j_gene: TRBJ2-5; d_gene: -; abundance: -; CDR3aa: CASSRFETQYF; CDR3nt: TGTGCCAGCAGCCGGTTCGAGACCCAGTACTTC
v_gene: TRBV11-2; j_gene: TRBJ2-7; d_gene: TRBD2; abundance: once; CDR3aa: CASSDSGKSSYEQYF; CDR3nt: TGTGCCAGCAGTGATAGCGGGAAAAGCTCCTACGAGCAGTACTTC
v_gene: TRBV6-6; j_gene: TRBJ2-7; d_gene: -; abundance: once; CDR3aa: CASSYSGTYEQYF; CDR3nt: TGTGCCAGCAGTTACTCGGGGACGTACGAGCAGTACTTC
v_gene: TRBV2; j_gene: TRBJ2-2; d_gene: -; abundance: -; CDR3aa: CAIVEDRNTGELFF; CDR3nt: TGTGCCATCGTGGAGGACAGAAACACCGGGGAGCTGTTTTTT
v_gene: TRBV29-1; j_gene: TRBJ2-7; d_gene: TRBD2; abundance: -; CDR3aa: CSDRGGPRRCEQYF; CDR3nt: TGCAGCGATCGGGGGGGACCTAGGAGATGCGAGCAGTACTTC
v_gene: TRBV5-8; j_gene: TRBJ2-2; d_gene: TRBD1; abundance: -; CDR3aa: CASSSGQGGRSGTGELFF; CDR3nt: TGTGCCAGCAGCTCCGGACAGGGTGGACGTTCCGGCACCGGGGAGCTGTTTTTT